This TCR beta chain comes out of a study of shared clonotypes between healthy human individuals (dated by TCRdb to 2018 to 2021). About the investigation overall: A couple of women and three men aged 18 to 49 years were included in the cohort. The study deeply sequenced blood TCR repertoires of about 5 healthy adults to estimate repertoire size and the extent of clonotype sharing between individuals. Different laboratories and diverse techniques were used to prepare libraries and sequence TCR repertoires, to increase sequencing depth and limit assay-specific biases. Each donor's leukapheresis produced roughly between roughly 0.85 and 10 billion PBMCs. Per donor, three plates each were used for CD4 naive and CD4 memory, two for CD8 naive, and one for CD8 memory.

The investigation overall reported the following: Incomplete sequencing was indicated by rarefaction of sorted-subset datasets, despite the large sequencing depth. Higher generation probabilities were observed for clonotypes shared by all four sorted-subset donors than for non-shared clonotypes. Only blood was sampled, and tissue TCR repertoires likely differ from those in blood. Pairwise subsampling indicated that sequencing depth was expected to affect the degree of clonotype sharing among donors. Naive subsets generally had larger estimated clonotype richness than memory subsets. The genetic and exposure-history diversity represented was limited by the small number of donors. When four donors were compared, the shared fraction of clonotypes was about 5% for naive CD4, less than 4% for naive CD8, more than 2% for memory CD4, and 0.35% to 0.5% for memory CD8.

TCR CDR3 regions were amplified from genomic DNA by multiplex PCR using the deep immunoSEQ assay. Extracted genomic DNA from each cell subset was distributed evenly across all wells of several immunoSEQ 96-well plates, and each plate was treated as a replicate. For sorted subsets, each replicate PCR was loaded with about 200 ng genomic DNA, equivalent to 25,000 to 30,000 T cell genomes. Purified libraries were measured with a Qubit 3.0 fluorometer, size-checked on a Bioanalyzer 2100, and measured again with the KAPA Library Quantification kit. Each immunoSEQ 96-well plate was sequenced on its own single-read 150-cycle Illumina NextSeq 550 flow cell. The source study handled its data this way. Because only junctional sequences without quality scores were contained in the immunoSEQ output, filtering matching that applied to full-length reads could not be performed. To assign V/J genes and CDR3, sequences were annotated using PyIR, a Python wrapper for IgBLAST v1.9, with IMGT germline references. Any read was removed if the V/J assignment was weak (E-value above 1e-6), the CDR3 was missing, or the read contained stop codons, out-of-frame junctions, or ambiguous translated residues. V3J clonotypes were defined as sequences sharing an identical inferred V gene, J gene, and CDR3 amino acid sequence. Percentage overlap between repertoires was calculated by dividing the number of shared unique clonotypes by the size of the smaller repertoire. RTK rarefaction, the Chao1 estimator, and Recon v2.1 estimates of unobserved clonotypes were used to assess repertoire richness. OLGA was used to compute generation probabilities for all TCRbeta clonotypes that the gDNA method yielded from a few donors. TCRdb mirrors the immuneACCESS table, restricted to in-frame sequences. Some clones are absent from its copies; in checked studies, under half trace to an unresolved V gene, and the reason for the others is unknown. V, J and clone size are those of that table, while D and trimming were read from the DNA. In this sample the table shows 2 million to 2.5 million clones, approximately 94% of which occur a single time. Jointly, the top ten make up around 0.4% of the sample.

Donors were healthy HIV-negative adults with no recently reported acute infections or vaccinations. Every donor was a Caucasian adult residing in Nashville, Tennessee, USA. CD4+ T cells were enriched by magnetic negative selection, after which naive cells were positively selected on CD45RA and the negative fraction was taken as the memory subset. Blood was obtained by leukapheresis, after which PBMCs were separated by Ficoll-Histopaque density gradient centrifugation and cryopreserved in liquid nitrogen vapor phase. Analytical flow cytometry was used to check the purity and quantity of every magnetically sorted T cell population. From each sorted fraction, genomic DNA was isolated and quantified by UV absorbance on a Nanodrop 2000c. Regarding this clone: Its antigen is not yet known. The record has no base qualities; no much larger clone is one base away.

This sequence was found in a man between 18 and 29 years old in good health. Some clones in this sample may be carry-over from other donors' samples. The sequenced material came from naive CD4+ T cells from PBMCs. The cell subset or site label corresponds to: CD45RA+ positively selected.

The CDR3 protein sequence reads: CASSLQGTYEQYF. The nucleotides read TGTGCCAGCAGCCTCCAGGGAACCTACGAGCAGTACTTC. This chain joins TRBV5-8 to TRBJ2-7, and perhaps TRBD1 as D gene, on 5 matching bases. CDR1 and CDR2 were assigned from the germline V gene as SGHTS and YDEGEE. The CDR3 has 13 amino acids, counting the end cysteine and phenylalanine. CDR3 DNA only is kept here, 39 bases in frame from base 1. The V and J ends are trimmed by 4 bases and 2 bases, leaving 10 bases between them.